This section outlines one T cell receptor (beta chain) sequence together with its context. Its antigen remains unknown. This entry comes from a study of cytotoxic CD8 clonotypes in ibrutinib-treated CLL. As for the study in general: Response samples were taken after a median roughly twelve months of treatment, range 6 to 36.

Study outcomes and limitations: Public clonotypes showed up rarely, and on treatment they shrank or held steady. Clonality grew at ibrutinib response; at progression, it decreased back toward baseline. Timing of sampling differed between sustained-remission and progressing patients.

The CDR3 contains 14 residues. V was cut by 1 base and J by 4 bases, with 10 bases left in between. Germline CDR1 SNHLY, CDR2 FYNNEI. TCRdb's table, derived via immunoSEQ multiplex PCR, lists solely in-frame clones and lacks some. The sample has approximately 130,000 clones, around 80% seen once; the top ten hold roughly 3.5%. The J gene is TRBJ1-1, the V gene TRBV2, with D possibly TRBD1 on 5 matching bases. The sample in question was PBMCs, obtained after 24 months of ibrutinib treatment. This clonotype was obtained from a human donor with chronic lymphocytic leukemia. The CDR3 sequence: CASSEEGLGTEAFF. The CDR3, as DNA: TGTGCCAGCAGTGAAGAGGGGCTGGGCACTGAAGCTTTCTTT.